This TCR beta chain stems from a study of PD-1 blockade in classical Hodgkin lymphoma. Remarks on this clone: As yet, its antigen is unknown. The identical CDR3 is also encoded by other nucleotide sequences in the sample.

Generated by immunoSEQ multiplex PCR, the TCRdb table keeps only in-frame clones and is missing some. Of almost 95,000 clones listed, 83% are singletons. The CDR3 has 13 residues. Germline CDR1 and CDR2: SGHVS and FNYEAQ. Trimming took 0 bases from V and 7 from J; bases not matched to a gene: 0. Time point noted: cycle 4 day 1 (C4D1), after more than 5 weeks of nivolumab. Each and every patient relapsed after autologous stem cell transplantation, and patients got differing brentuximab vedotin exposure. General observations from the study: Complete responders' baseline diversity resembled that of newly diagnosed patients. When nivolumab was started under 1 year after ASCT, patients were excluded.

The sequence was collected from a human donor with classical Hodgkin lymphoma. The starting material was peripheral blood mononuclear cells (PBMCs), obtained before the fourth cycle of nivolumab. This chain uses TRBV7-6 with TRBJ2-1; 7 bases are a match to TRBD2. DNA for the CDR3: TGTGCCAGCAGCTTAGCGCGGGGGAATGAGCAGTTCTTC. Encoded protein: CASSLARGNEQFF.